This T cell receptor beta chain was obtained from a study of blood T cell repertoires in COVID-19. Sequencing was performed with immunoSEQ multiplex PCR; in TCRdb, only in-frame clones are kept and a portion is missing. The sample lists more than 400,000 clones; 80% to 95% were seen once. This CDR3 is built from 16 residues. With 3 bases clipped from V and 2 bases from J, the junction kept 6 bases outside the gene matches. From germline, CDR1 is MGHRA and CDR2 YSYEKL. The chain links TRBV4-1 to TRBJ1-2; 10 bases are shared with TRBD1. The TCR sequence derives from a man aged 18 to 29 who had recovered from COVID-19. The specimen was PBMCs or T cells enriched from blood (not recorded which). CDR3 residues: CASSQGRDRGNYGYTF. As DNA, the CDR3 is TGCGCCAGCAGCCAGGGTCGGGACAGGGGAAACTATGGCTACACCTTC.